The 29 T cell receptor beta chains reported below all come from one sample, sequenced in a study of shared clonotypes between healthy human individuals. The repertoire was sequenced with immunoSEQ multiplex PCR; TCRdb's copy has only in-frame clones and lacks some. The table lists over a million clones, 70% to 80% of them singletons. The sequenced sample consisted of memory CD4+ T cells from PBMCs. Subset: CD45RA-negative fraction. The receptors were sampled from a man aged 18 to 29 in good health. Some clones in this sample may be carry-over from other donors' samples.

The chain is built from TRBV2 and TRBJ2-4; a possible D gene is TRBD2 (6 bases). Per the germline V gene, CDR1 is SNHLY and CDR2 is FYNNEI. This CDR3 has 15 amino acids. Between the trimmed V and J ends, which lost 7 bases and 2 bases, there was a span of 15 bases. The CDR3 sequence is CASNRGGGSKNIQYF. The CDR3 DNA is TGTGCCAGCAACCGAGGAGGAGGGTCCAAAAACATTCAGTACTTC.

The chain links TRBV7-2 to TRBJ1-2, with 10 nucleotides matching TRBD1. V lost 6 bases to trimming and J lost 5 bases; unmatched junction nucleotides: 9. The germline gives CDR1 SGHTA, CDR2 FQGNSA. This CDR3 has 15 amino acids. The CDR3 here is CASSFLGQGSYGYTF. The CDR3 nucleotides read TGTGCCAGCAGTTTCCTGGGACAGGGGTCTTATGGCTACACCTTC.

In regard to this clone: A single base separates this from a much larger clone, so it may be a read error. Other DNA sequences within the sample encode an identical CDR3. This sequence joins TRBV7-8 and TRBJ1-2; D perhaps matches TRBD1 (6 bases). The CDR3 spans 12 residues. V lost 6 bases and J lost 2, with 7 bases in between. The V gene's germline CDR1 is SGHVS and CDR2 FQNEAQ. DNA of the CDR3: TGTGCCAGCAGTCAGGGGAACTATGGCTACACCTTC. Its translation is CASSQGNYGYTF.

The chain employs TRBV30 and TRBJ2-7; D is unresolved. The CDR3 has 12 residues. Trimming removed 0 bases at V and 1 base at J, with 4 bases between. The V gene's germline CDR1 is GTSNPN and CDR2 SVGIG (reference sequence). Here the CDR3 DNA reads TGTGCCTGGAGTGTGTATTCCTACGAGCAGTACTTC. The encoded protein is CAWSVYSYEQYF.

This clone was recorded once. This rearrangement joins TRBV28 to TRBJ1-2; D is unresolved. The V gene's germline CDR1 is MDHEN and CDR2 SYDVKM. V dropped 5 bases and J dropped 1 base, with 17 bases sitting between them. The CDR3 totals 16 residues. CDR3 sequence: CASSTLDPADNYGYTF. The CDR3 coding sequence is TGTGCCAGCAGTACCCTTGACCCGGCCGATAACTATGGCTACACCTTC.

This chain joins TRBV4-3 and TRBJ1-5; D is undetermined. This CDR3 comprises 13 residues. Germline V gene lookup returns CDR1 LGHNA and CDR2 YSLEER. V gave up 1 base and J gave up 5 bases, with 6 bases separating them. CDR3 coding DNA: TGCGCCAGCAGCCAAGGCCAAGATCAGCCCCAGCATTTT. Protein product: CASSQGQDQPQHF.

This chain connects TRBV28 to TRBJ2-7; D tentatively fits TRBD1 or TRBD2 (7 bases each). The CDR3 has 15 residues. Germline CDR1 MDHEN, CDR2 SYDVKM. V dropped 2 bases and J dropped 4 bases, with 15 bases sitting between them. The CDR3 loop is CASSLGAGGEYEQYF. As DNA, the CDR3 is TGTGCCAGCAGTTTAGGGGCAGGGGGGGAATACGAGCAGTACTTC.

The rearrangement links TRBV4-3 to TRBJ2-2; no reliable D call. V shed 1 base and J shed 5 bases, with 17 bases lying between them. Germline assignment: CDR1 LGHNA and CDR2 YSLEER. The CDR3 has 17 residues. Here the CDR3 reads CASSQASEPLGTGELFF. CDR3 nucleotide sequence: TGCGCCAGCAGCCAAGCTTCTGAACCCCTAGGGACCGGGGAGCTGTTTTTT.

The rearrangement joins TRBV14 to TRBJ1-1; D is ambiguous. CDR1 and CDR2 (germline): SGHDN, FVKESK. The germline V and J ends were trimmed by 4 bases and 1 base, with 13 bases remaining between them. The CDR3 length is 15 residues. As DNA, the CDR3 is TGTGCCAGCAGCCCCGGTCTGACTCGGAACACTGAAGCTTTCTTT. Its translation is CASSPGLTRNTEAFF.

This chain links TRBV7-2 with TRBJ1-4; D is undetermined. The CDR3 has 14 residues. V was clipped by 3 bases and J by 3 bases, with 8 bases between them. Germline-derived CDR1 and CDR2 are SGHTA and FQGNSA. In DNA, the CDR3 is TGTGCCAGCAGCTTCGCAGCCTCTAATGAAAAACTGTTTTTT. As protein: CASSFAASNEKLFF.

This rearrangement joins TRBV7-9 to TRBJ1-4; unclear D gene. Trimming shortened V by 1 base and J by 7 bases, and 10 bases separated the two germline ends. There are 14 residues in the CDR3. Germline CDR1 SEHNR, CDR2 FQNEAQ (reference sequence). The CDR3 protein is CASSLVGIGEKLFF. The CDR3 region has the DNA TGTGCCAGCAGCTTAGTAGGGATAGGTGAAAAACTGTTTTTT.

CDR3 sequence (DNA): TGCGCCAGCAGGAATAGCCCTAGTGCGGCCAAAGAGACCCAGTACTTC. It yields the protein CASRNSPSAAKETQYF. The chain has TRBV5-1 and TRBJ2-5; D ambiguous. Trimming left V 5 bases short and J 3 bases short, with 20 bases between. CDR1 is SGHRS and CDR2 is YFSETQ in the germline V gene. The length of the CDR3 is 16 residues.

CDR3 sequence (DNA): TGTGCCAGCAGCTTACAGGCCCAAGCTTTCTTT. This gives the protein CASSLQAQAFF. This chain joins TRBV11-2 and TRBJ1-1; D remains ambiguous. The CDR3 extends over 11 amino acids. Germline-derived CDR1 and CDR2 are SGHAT and FQNNGV. Trimming took off 2 bases at V and 9 bases at J, with 7 bases between the two ends.

This chain joins TRBV28 and TRBJ1-4, with 8 nucleotides matching TRBD1. The CDR3 spans 17 residues. The germline gives CDR1 MDHEN, CDR2 SYDVKM. Trimming at V came to 7 bases and at J to 6 bases, leaving 16 bases not matched to a gene. The CDR3 nucleotides read TGTGCCAGCAAGATGGACAGGGCCAACAGGAGCGATGAAAAACTGTTTTTT. It translates to CASKMDRANRSDEKLFF. The full variable domain, in which reference TRBV28 and TRBJ1-4 provide the parts outside the CDR3, is DVKVTQSSRYLVKRTGEKVFLECVQDMDHENMFWYRQDPGLGLRLIYFSYDVKMKEKGDIPEGYSVSREKKERFSLILESASTNQTSMYLCASKMDRANRSDEKLFFGSGTQLSVL.

J is TRBJ2-5 and V is TRBV29-1; 12 bases match TRBD1. The last part of the DNA fits TRBJ2-7 better; the J call may be wrong. The CDR3 consists of 13 residues. The V gene's germline CDR1 is SQVTM and CDR2 ANQGSEA. CDR3 in amino acids: CSGGDRGPNEQYF. As DNA, the CDR3 is TGCAGCGGGGGGGACAGGGGGCCCAACGAGCAGTACTTC.

For this clone: Since the CDR3 does not end with the conserved phenylalanine or tryptophan, this likely comes from a read error. The rearrangement joins TRBV19 to TRBJ1-2; no firm D call. Germline CDR1 is LNHDA and CDR2 is SQIVND (reference sequence). This CDR3 spans 12 amino acids. Between the trimmed V and J ends, which lost 5 bases and 0 bases, there was a span of 4 bases. The CDR3 nucleotides read TGTGCCAGTAGTCCCGCTAACTATGGCTACACCTCC. Translation gives CASSPANYGYTS.

The chain couples TRBV5-1 to TRBJ2-2, with unresolved D. V was pared by 2 bases and J by 5 bases, with 7 bases between. Germline loops: CDR1 SGHRS, CDR2 YFSETQ. This CDR3 comprises 13 residues. CDR3 protein: CASSFPGTGELFF. CDR3 nucleotide sequence: TGCGCCAGCAGCTTTCCCGGAACCGGGGAGCTGTTTTTT. Drawing the rest from reference TRBV5-1 and TRBJ2-2, the complete variable domain is KAGVTQTPRYLIKTRGQQVTLSCSPISGHRSVSWYQQTPGQGLQFLFEYFSETQRNKGNFPGRFSGRQFSNSRSEMNVSTLELGDSALYLCASSFPGTGELFFGEGSRLTVL.

Concerning this clone: This likely traces to a read error, being one base from a far larger clone. This sequence joins TRBV6-1 and TRBJ2-7; D possibly matches TRBD1 or TRBD2 (5 bases each). The CDR3 consists of 14 residues. From germline, CDR1 is MNHNS and CDR2 SASEGT. Here the CDR3 reads CVSSRGQGTNEQYF. The DNA for the CDR3 is TGTGTCAGCAGCCGGGGCCAAGGTACAAACGAGCAGTACTTC.

The chain has TRBV2 and TRBJ2-7, with a weak D call TRBD1 (6 bases). CDR1 and CDR2 (germline): SNHLY, FYNNEI. The CDR3 totals 14 residues. V was pared by 8 bases and J by 3 bases, with 17 bases between. The CDR3 DNA reads TGTGCCAGCCATCTTTCAGGGGCGGGCTACGAGCAGTACTTC. This codes for CASHLSGAGYEQYF.

The chain has TRBV5-1 and TRBJ2-7; TRBD1 aligns across 7 bases. CDR1 is SGHRS and CDR2 is YFSETQ in the germline V gene. J was trimmed by 6 bases and V by 4 bases; bases with no gene match: 13. There are 15 residues in the CDR3. The CDR3 DNA sequence: TGCGCCAGCAGCGGGGAGACAGGGTCCGCGGGCGAGCAGTACTTC. Its translation: CASSGETGSAGEQYF.

A note on this clone: The same CDR3 can be traced to other DNA sequences in this sample. The chain has TRBV7-9 and TRBJ2-7, with 9 bases lining up with TRBD2. Germline CDR1 SEHNR, CDR2 FQNEAQ (reference sequence). With 1 base clipped from V and 2 bases from J, the junction kept 3 bases outside the gene matches. The CDR3 has 15 residues. Here the CDR3 DNA reads TGTGCCAGCAGCTTAGGAGCGGGAGGTACCTACGAGCAGTACTTC. This codes for CASSLGAGGTYEQYF.

This sequence joins TRBV4-2 and TRBJ2-3, with a tentative D call TRBD2 (6 bases). The CDR3 has 16 residues. Looked up from germline, CDR1 is LGHNA and CDR2 is YNFKEQ. Between the trimmed V and J ends, which lost 0 bases and 10 bases, there was a span of 20 bases. CDR3 sequence (DNA): TGTGCCAGCAGCCAAGATCTCGCGGGGCGTTCCCCCTCGCAGTATTTT. This codes for CASSQDLAGRSPSQYF.

This chain uses TRBV18 with TRBJ2-7; 10 bases align to TRBD1. V dropped 9 bases and J dropped 3; count of bases not matched to a gene: 8. Germline V gene sequence: CDR1 KGHSH, CDR2 LQKENI. This CDR3 is 14 amino acids long. DNA of the CDR3: TGTGCCAGTGCGCTGGGACAGGGGTACTACGAGCAGTACTTC. Translation: CASALGQGYYEQYF.

The genes are TRBV29-1 and TRBJ2-1; 12 nucleotides agree with TRBD2. CDR1 SQVTM and CDR2 ANQGSEA come from the germline V gene. V lost 6 bases, J lost 4 bases, and 7 bases stayed unmatched. The CDR3 spans 15 residues. The CDR3 here is CSVPRTSGIYNEQFF. For the CDR3, the DNA is TGCAGCGTGCCCCGGACTAGCGGGATATACAATGAGCAGTTCTTC.

This rearrangement joins TRBV5-1 to TRBJ2-5; D possibly corresponds to TRBD2 (5 bases). CDR3 size: 16 residues. V was trimmed by 3 bases and J by 2 bases, leaving 17 bases between them. Germline V gene data show CDR1 as SGHRS and CDR2 as YFSETQ. The CDR3 spells CASSSLAGGSQETQYF. CDR3 bases: TGCGCCAGCAGCTCCCTAGCTGGTGGGTCACAAGAGACCCAGTACTTC.

This chain joins TRBV11-1 and TRBJ2-2; 7 bases agree with TRBD2. CDR3 length: 15 residues. In germline, CDR1 is SGHAT, CDR2 FQDESV (reference sequence). Trimming at V came to 5 bases and at J to 4 bases, leaving 7 bases not matched to a gene. This CDR3 is CASSPGLSGTGELFF. CDR3 DNA sequence: TGTGCCAGCAGCCCGGGACTATCGGGCACCGGGGAGCTGTTTTTT.

With respect to this clone: Other DNA sequences within the sample encode an identical CDR3. This rearrangement joins TRBV9 to TRBJ1-1; the match to TRBD1 covers 8 bases. Per the germline V gene, CDR1 is SGDLS and CDR2 is YYNGEE. The CDR3 spans 14 residues. V shed 2 bases and J 3 bases; nucleotides not matched to a gene: 3. The CDR3, as DNA: TGTGCCAGCAGCGTTGGACAGGGCCACACTGAAGCTTTCTTT. This codes for CASSVGQGHTEAFF.

This clone has a handful of counts. Other nucleotide sequences in the sample specify the same CDR3. The chain is built from TRBV20-1 and TRBJ1-2; no reliable D call. This CDR3 has 9 residues. Germline values: CDR1 DFQATT, CDR2 SNEGSKA (reference sequence). V dropped 5 bases and J dropped 7 bases, with 5 bases sitting between them. The CDR3 DNA follows: TGCAGTGCTTCTCCTGGCTACACCTTC. This encodes CSASPGYTF.

This chain connects TRBV7-3 to TRBJ2-1; 9 bases are shared with TRBD2. The J segment lost 0 bases and the V segment lost 5 bases, leaving 8 bases of the junction unmatched. Germline V gene lookup returns CDR1 SGHTA and CDR2 FQGTGA. The CDR3 consists of 17 residues. The CDR3 nucleotides read TGTGCCAGCAGCCCCCTTAGCGGGAGAATCTCCTACAATGAGCAGTTCTTC. Protein sequence: CASSPLSGRISYNEQFF.